This passage covers 18 T cell receptor beta chains from one sample sequenced in a study of blood T cell repertoires in COVID-19. The repertoire was sequenced with immunoSEQ multiplex PCR; TCRdb's copy has only in-frame clones and lacks some. Among over 400,000 clones listed, roughly 91% were seen once. The source material was peripheral blood. These receptors originate from a woman aged 45-65 years with COVID-19, enrolled during active disease.

The genes are TRBV21-1 and TRBJ1-2; the table names TRBD1, a call not compared with the DNA. TRBV21-1 is annotated as a pseudogene. The CDR3 consists of 14 residues. CDR3: CASSKGSRGCGYTF. Written as DNA, the CDR3 is TGTGCCAGCAGCAAAGGGTCAAGGGGTTGTGGCTACACCTTC.

This clone was counted once. The chain carries TRBV29-1 and TRBJ2-1; 11 nucleotides align to TRBD2. The V and J ends lost 3 bases and 8 bases, in that order; junction bases with no gene match: 15. The CDR3 is 17 amino acids. CDR1 is SQVTM, CDR2 ANQGSEA, per germline. The CDR3 DNA follows: TGCAGCGTTGACCCTCCCCTTGTAGCGGGGGGGCCTCATGAGCAGTTCTTC. Amino acid sequence: CSVDPPLVAGGPHEQFF.

V usage is TRBV29-1 and J usage is TRBJ1-2, with D perhaps TRBD1 (6 bases). Germline CDR1 and CDR2: SQVTM and ANQGSEA. Trimming left V 1 base short and J 3 bases short, with 9 bases between. This CDR3 comprises 13 residues. The CDR3 DNA reads TGCAGCGTTGAAGCCACAGGGTACTATGGCTACACCTTC. Translated: CSVEATGYYGYTF.

This sequence joins TRBV2 and TRBJ2-1; a weak D match, TRBD2 (6 bases). The CDR3 has 13 amino acids. Deletions cut 7 bases from V and 9 bases from J, with 16 bases between. Germline assignment: CDR1 SNHLY and CDR2 FYNNEI. The CDR3 DNA sequence: TGTGCCAGCAAAACGGGACTTTCGGGTGAGCAGTTCTTC. This sequence encodes CASKTGLSGEQFF.

This chain links TRBV5-1 with TRBJ1-2, with D tentatively TRBD1 (5 bases). This CDR3 is built from 13 residues. Germline V lookup: CDR1 SGHRS, CDR2 YFSETQ. Trimming cost V 0 bases and J 7 bases, with 10 bases left between them. This CDR3 is CASSLAQGIGYTF. The CDR3 DNA reads TGCGCCAGCAGCTTGGCGCAGGGAATTGGCTACACCTTC.

The rearrangement uses TRBV7-3 and TRBJ1-6; tentatively, D is TRBD1 (5 bases). The CDR3 loop spans 13 amino acids. Looked up from germline, CDR1 is SGHTA and CDR2 is FQGTGA. Trimming left V 0 bases short and J 8 bases short, with 5 bases between. The CDR3 bases are TGTGCCAGCAGCTTAACAGGGGATTCACCCCTCCACTTT. Translation: CASSLTGDSPLHF.

The chain is built from TRBV10-3 and TRBJ2-7; the D gene is possibly TRBD1 (5 bases). The CDR3 has 10 amino acids. The V and J ends lost 10 bases and 4 bases respectively, with 8 bases between them. CDR1 and CDR2 (germline): ENHRY, SYGVKD. In nucleotides, the CDR3 is TGTGCCACCTCAGGGTACGAGCAGTACTTC. Translated, it gives CATSGYEQYF.

CDR3 amino acids: CASSSFPPGQGPREQYF. CDR3 nucleotide sequence: TGTGCCAGCAGCTCGTTCCCCCCGGGACAGGGACCGCGTGAGCAGTACTTC. The chain recombines TRBV11-3 with TRBJ2-7; 9 nucleotides align to TRBD1. With V trimmed by 4 bases and J by 7 bases, 17 bases remained unmatched. The CDR3 extends over 17 amino acids. Germline loops: CDR1 SGHNT, CDR2 YENEEA.

The sample holds a few counts of this clone. The V call is TRBV6-5, the J call TRBJ2-7; maybe TRBD2 (5 bases). The CDR3 runs to 10 residues. Germline CDR1 and CDR2: MNHEY and SVGAGI. Trimming shortened V by 8 bases and J by 9 bases, and 11 bases separated the two germline ends. Written as DNA, the CDR3 is TGTGCCAGCGGGAGAGAAGGGCAGTACTTC. It encodes CASGREGQYF.

The V call is TRBV7-3, the J call TRBJ2-7, with D unclear. CDR3 length: 13 amino acids. V lost 0 bases, J lost 2 bases, and 5 bases lay in between. Germline V gene data show CDR1 as SGHTA and CDR2 as FQGTGA. The CDR3 region is CASSLTETYEQYF. The CDR3 nucleotides are TGTGCCAGCAGCTTAACGGAGACCTACGAGCAGTACTTC.

The chain couples TRBV5-6 to TRBJ2-3; the D gene is possibly TRBD2 (6 bases). The CDR3 has 16 residues. Germline CDR1 reads SGHDT; CDR2 reads YYEEEE. V gave up 2 bases and J gave up 1 base, with 14 bases separating them. The CDR3 protein is CASSFFGGVGTDTQYF. CDR3 nucleotides: TGTGCCAGCAGCTTCTTTGGCGGGGTGGGCACAGATACGCAGTATTTT.

This chain links TRBV7-6 with TRBJ1-1; D remains ambiguous. The CDR3 is 14 amino acids. Trimming cost V 1 base and J 5 bases, with 11 bases left between them. Germline CDR1 reads SGHVS; CDR2 reads FNYEAQ. The CDR3 DNA follows: TGTGCCAGCAGCTTAGGCCACGGTGCAACTGAAGCTTTCTTT. Translating gives CASSLGHGATEAFF.

The chain links TRBV7-9 to TRBJ2-3; D ambiguous. With 3 bases removed from V and 6 bases from J, the gap between germline ends came to 13 bases. The CDR3 has 14 residues. The germline V gene encodes CDR1 SEHNR and CDR2 FQNEAQ (reference sequence). Written as DNA, the CDR3 is TGTGCCAGCAGCTTGGGCCTGTATGCGGATACGCAGTATTTT. This translates into CASSLGLYADTQYF.

This rearrangement joins TRBV11-2 to TRBJ1-5, with D tentatively TRBD1 (5 bases). V shed 2 bases and J shed 7 bases, with 12 bases lying between them. The CDR3 is 14 amino acids. Germline V CDR1 and CDR2: SGHAT, FQNNGV. CDR3 DNA: TGTGCCAGCAGCTTACCGGGGGTCGAACAGCCCCAGCATTTT. Protein: CASSLPGVEQPQHF.

This sequence joins TRBV12-5 and TRBJ2-7; 7 bases fit TRBD1. The germline V gene has CDR1 LGHNT and CDR2 FRNRAP. The V and J ends lost 6 bases and 0 bases, in that order; junction bases with no gene match: 5. The CDR3 consists of 14 residues. The CDR3 sequence: CASGRDSSSYEQYF. The CDR3 DNA reads as TGTGCTAGTGGACGGGACAGCAGCTCCTACGAGCAGTACTTC.

The V and J genes are TRBV21-1 and TRBJ2-3; TRBD2 reflects the table's D call only, with no check against the DNA. TRBV21-1 is a pseudogene segment. The CDR3 has 20 amino acids. CDR3 residues: CASSPKELAAMPLATNTQYF. In DNA, the CDR3 is TGTGCCAGCAGCCCAAAGGAACTAGCGGCCATGCCACTAGCAACTAATACGCAGTATTTT.

This sequence joins TRBV6-4 and TRBJ1-2; D might be TRBD1 (6 bases). The germline gives CDR1 MRHNA, CDR2 SNTAGT. The CDR3 covers 14 residues. The germline V and J ends were trimmed by 6 bases and 5 bases, with 16 bases remaining between them. DNA of the CDR3: TGTGCCAGCAGCCGGGACACCCAGAGTTATGGCTACACCTTC. Translation: CASSRDTQSYGYTF.

This clone has only one observation. V and J are TRBV3-1 (or the pseudogene TRBV3-2) and TRBJ1-6, with D possibly matching TRBD1 (6 bases). Trimming cost V 2 bases and J 7 bases, with 12 bases left between them. This CDR3 has 15 residues. Looked up from germline, CDR1 is LGHDT and CDR2 is YNNKEL (reference sequence). This CDR3 is CASSQRTVENSPLHF. CDR3 DNA sequence: TGTGCCAGCAGCCAACGGACAGTAGAGAATTCACCCCTCCACTTT.